Below are 18 T cell receptor beta chains sequenced from a single sample in a study of blood T cell repertoires in COVID-19 (dated by TCRdb to about 2020). The library was built by means of the immunoSEQ multiplex PCR assay. TCRdb provides this immuneACCESS table in a form limited to in-frame rearrangements. Some clones are lacking; in checked studies, under half of them reflect an unresolved V gene, and why the rest are absent is not known. The sample includes around 250,000 clones, with more than 85% observed a single time. The top ten constitute roughly 1.6% of the sample. Sequencing was done on a sample of PBMCs or T cells enriched from blood (not recorded which). All receptors come from a woman in her 50s who had recovered from COVID-19.

The genes are TRBV10-2 and TRBJ2-7, with TRBD2 matching over 8 bases. Germline V gene sequence: CDR1 WSHSY, CDR2 SAAADI. V trimming: 2 bases; J trimming: 0 bases; junction bases outside the gene matches: 6. The CDR3 spans 16 residues. The CDR3 region is CASSETLAGSSYEQYF. In DNA, the CDR3 is TGCGCCAGCAGTGAGACCCTAGCGGGTAGCTCCTACGAGCAGTACTTC.

The V call is TRBV27, the J call TRBJ2-7, with D possibly matching TRBD1 (5 bases). V was trimmed by 7 bases and J by 3 bases, leaving 19 bases between them. CDR1 MNHEY and CDR2 SMNVEV come from the germline V gene (reference sequence). The CDR3 extends over 15 amino acids. CDR3 residues: CASTRRQGGIYEQYF. CDR3 coding DNA: TGTGCCAGCACCCGTCGGCAGGGCGGAATCTACGAGCAGTACTTC.

The gene calls are TRBV28 and TRBJ2-6; the D gene is possibly TRBD2 (5 bases). The V gene's germline CDR1 is MDHEN and CDR2 SYDVKM. The CDR3 runs 15 residues. Deletions cut 3 bases from V and 3 bases from J, with 9 bases between. CDR3 loop: CASSLLGSGANVLTF. The DNA of the CDR3 is TGTGCCAGCAGTTTGTTGGGGAGTGGGGCCAACGTCCTGACTTTC. Full variable domain (outside the CDR3, taken from reference TRBV28 and TRBJ2-6): DVKVTQSSRYLVKRTGEKVFLECVQDMDHENMFWYRQDPGLGLRLIYFSYDVKMKEKGDIPEGYSVSREKKERFSLILESASTNQTSMYLCASSLLGSGANVLTFGAGSRLTVL.

The chain employs TRBV10-3 and TRBJ1-6; D perhaps matches TRBD1 (5 bases). This CDR3 is 16 amino acids long. V was cut by 3 bases and J by 7 bases, with 16 bases left in between. Looked up from germline, CDR1 is ENHRY and CDR2 is SYGVKD. CDR3 nucleotides: TGTGCCATCAGTGAAACTATTTCAGGGATCAATTCACCCCTCCACTTT. This encodes CAISETISGINSPLHF.

This clone turned up a few times. This chain uses TRBV30 with TRBJ1-4, with 7 nucleotides matching TRBD1. The V gene's germline CDR1 is GTSNPN and CDR2 SVGIG (reference sequence). The CDR3 contains 12 residues. V trimming: 7 bases; J trimming: 4 bases; junction bases outside the gene matches: 3. The CDR3 loop is CAFRGDNEKLFF. CDR3 DNA: TGTGCCTTCAGGGGGGATAATGAAAAACTGTTTTTT.

V is TRBV7-8 and J is TRBJ1-1; D is uncertain. Trimming cost V 0 bases and J 8 bases, with 10 bases left between them. Germline assignment: CDR1 SGHVS and CDR2 FQNEAQ. The CDR3 extends over 13 amino acids. The CDR3 bases are TGTGCCAGCAGCTTAGCTCGGGGTCCGGAAGCTTTCTTT. Amino acid sequence: CASSLARGPEAFF.

Points on this clone: The same CDR3 also results from other DNA sequences found in this sample. V usage is TRBV30 and J usage is TRBJ2-7; D call uncertain. The CDR3 length is 11 residues. The V and J ends lost 0 bases and 3 bases respectively, with 3 bases between them. The V gene's germline CDR1 is GTSNPN and CDR2 SVGIG (reference sequence). The CDR3 region is CAWSVLYEQYF. Here the CDR3 DNA reads TGTGCCTGGAGTGTACTCTACGAGCAGTACTTC.

The chain joins TRBV7-2 to TRBJ2-5; TRBD1 matches at 7 bases. This CDR3 is built from 17 residues. The ends lost 5 bases at V and 7 bases at J; junction bases unmatched: 19. CDR1 is SGHTA, CDR2 FQGNSA, per germline. The CDR3 bases are TGTGCCAGCAGCCCCTGGGTGACAGGGTTGATACTGGGGACCCAGTACTTC. This sequence encodes CASSPWVTGLILGTQYF.

The chain combines TRBV2 with TRBJ2-1, with a weak D call TRBD2 (6 bases). The CDR3 totals 16 residues. The V and J ends lost 2 bases and 7 bases respectively, with 18 bases between them. CDR1 and CDR2 (germline): SNHLY, FYNNEI. The CDR3 protein is CASSERRVLPPNEQFF. Here the CDR3 DNA reads TGTGCCAGCAGTGAAAGGAGGGTACTGCCCCCAAATGAGCAGTTCTTC.

The V call is TRBV7-2, the J call TRBJ2-1, with D perhaps matching TRBD2 (5 bases). Germline CDR1 reads SGHTA; CDR2 reads FQGNSA. V was clipped by 7 bases and J by 6 bases, with 22 bases between them. This CDR3 is 16 amino acids long. CDR3 bases: TGTGCCAGCACCCTCCGAGGACTCGGGGTCCGCAATGAGCAGTTCTTC. Its protein product is CASTLRGLGVRNEQFF. Full variable domain (rest looked up from reference TRBV7-2 and TRBJ2-1): GAGVSQSPSNKVTEKGKDVELRCDPISGHTALYWYRQSLGQGLEFLIYFQGNSAPDKSGLPSDRFSAERTGGSVSTLTIQRTQQEDSAVYLCASTLRGLGVRNEQFFGPGTRLTVL.

The genes are TRBV9 and TRBJ2-3; 7 bases match TRBD2. The CDR3 contains 13 residues. Looked up from germline, CDR1 is SGDLS and CDR2 is YYNGEE. V trimming: 7 bases; J trimming: 4 bases; junction bases outside the gene matches: 6. The CDR3 reads CASSAGDSDTQYF. The CDR3 DNA sequence: TGTGCCAGCTCGGCGGGAGATTCAGATACGCAGTATTTT.

The chain is built from TRBV27 and TRBJ2-6; 8 nucleotides match TRBD1. V gave up 0 bases and J gave up 2 bases; unmatched junction bases: 9. The CDR3 consists of 19 residues. CDR1 MNHEY and CDR2 SMNVEV come from the germline V gene (reference sequence). The CDR3 DNA reads as TGTGCCAGCAGTTTATCCCTGGACAGGGTAATTGCTGGGGCCAACGTCCTGACTTTC. Its protein is CASSLSLDRVIAGANVLTF.

The V and J genes are TRBV9 and TRBJ2-2; D is unclear. CDR1 is SGDLS, CDR2 YYNGEE, per germline. Trimming pared 0 bases from V and 1 base from J, leaving 7 bases between. There are 15 residues in the CDR3. Written as DNA, the CDR3 is TGTGCCAGCAGCGTAGTCTCAGAGAACACCGGGGAGCTGTTTTTT. The encoded protein is CASSVVSENTGELFF.

This chain joins TRBV3-1 (or the pseudogene TRBV3-2) and TRBJ1-2; 8 bases fit TRBD1. V lost 7 bases, J lost 1 base, and 5 bases stayed unmatched. This CDR3 contains 14 residues. The V gene's germline CDR1 is LGHDT and CDR2 YNNKEL (reference sequence). The CDR3 DNA sequence: TGTGCCAGCACCAAACAGGGGGGTAACTATGGCTACACCTTC. Protein product: CASTKQGGNYGYTF.

The gene calls are TRBV28 and TRBJ1-3; D is possibly TRBD1 (5 bases). V lost 6 bases, J lost 4 bases, and 19 bases lay in between. Germline V gene data show CDR1 as MDHEN and CDR2 as SYDVKM. The CDR3 extends over 16 amino acids. The CDR3 region is CASSPGGATGGNTIYF. The DNA for the CDR3 is TGTGCCAGCAGCCCTGGCGGGGCGACTGGGGGAAACACCATATATTTT.

Points on this clone: Relative to the germline gene, one junction end is altered; a read error may explain this. J is TRBJ1-3 and V is TRBV4-1; 7 positions agree with TRBD1. Per the germline V gene, CDR1 is MGHRA and CDR2 is YSYEKL. The CDR3 runs to 16 residues. The CDR3 region has the DNA TGCGCCAGCAGCGAAGACAGGGTTCGCTCTGGAAACACCATATATTTT. Protein product: CASSEDRVRSGNTIYF.

The chain links TRBV2 to TRBJ2-1; 10 positions match TRBD1. The V and J ends lost 5 bases and 8 bases, in that order; junction bases with no gene match: 6. Germline assignment: CDR1 SNHLY and CDR2 FYNNEI. The CDR3 has 14 residues. Here the CDR3 DNA reads TGTGCCAGCAGTCGGGACAGGGGTGGGGATGAGCAGTTCTTC. Translation gives CASSRDRGGDEQFF.

This clone was detected a few times. The chain uses TRBV15 and TRBJ1-5; a weak D match, TRBD1 (6 bases). Trimming pared 2 bases from V and 0 bases from J, leaving 11 bases between. The CDR3 contains 16 residues. Per the germline V gene, CDR1 is LNHNV and CDR2 is YYDKDF (reference sequence). The CDR3 here is CATSRKGGGSNQPQHF. The DNA of the CDR3 is TGTGCCACCAGCAGAAAAGGGGGGGGTAGCAATCAGCCCCAGCATTTT.